This T cell receptor beta chain was profiled in a study of regulatory T cells in long-lasting Graves disease. Study-wide results and limits: Patients with persistent disease showed a bias toward TRBV28, TRBJ1-2 and TRBJ2-5.

Between the trimmed V and J ends, which lost 6 bases and 7 bases, there was a span of 13 bases. CDR3 length equals 14 residues. Germline CDR1 MDHEN, CDR2 SYDVKM. On this clonotype: Its antigen is undetermined.

Building of the TCR beta libraries involved iRepertoire HTBI primers and Arm-PCR of CDR3 regions. TCRdb re-analysed the multiplex PCR reads in MiXCR, keeping a single row per CDR3 protein. The sample contains 350,000 to 500,000 distinct CDR3 sequences, around 17% of which appear only once. Time point specified: newly diagnosed GD, antithyroid drugs for less than 3 months. PBMCs were the source of the RNA used for TCR sequencing. These sequences were also reported in another study, on T cells in Graves' hyperthyroidism and ophthalmopathy.

This receptor was taken from a woman aged 18 to 35 with Graves disease. The sequencing here drew on peripheral blood mononuclear cells (PBMCs), taken at new diagnosis, from a patient treated with antithyroid drugs. This rearrangement joins TRBV28 to TRBJ1-6; D is unresolved. The CDR3 DNA is TGTGCCAGCAGGATCGGGGAGCCAAATTCACCCCTCCACTTT. Protein sequence: CASRIGEPNSPLHF.